The subject of this entry is one T cell receptor (beta chain). Its specific antigen is unknown. No much larger clone is present one base from it, and per-base qualities are unavailable. The sample originates from a study of CD8+ T cells in alopecia areata (dated by TCRdb to between 2018 and 2020). Describing the broader study: Treated patients were enrolled in an open-label pilot trial of oral tofacitinib at 5 to 10 mg twice daily for moderate-to-severe alopecia areata. Tofacitinib was given for 6 to 18 months, followed by 6 months of follow-up off drug to assess delayed response and recurrence. For the treated patients, the SALT score, which quantifies what percentage of scalp surface area is affected, served as the measure of disease severity. In both human patients and the C3H/HeJ mouse model, the study applied high-throughput TCRbeta sequencing to look at T cell clonal expansion in alopecia areata. Scalp tissue and sorted CD4+ and CD8+ peripheral blood T cells from patchy and totalis/universalis alopecia areata patients and from healthy controls were covered by human TCRbeta sequencing. Biopsies were taken from tofacitinib-treated patients at baseline and at 4 and 24 weeks of treatment, and a later scalp biopsy was taken in several of the tofacitinib-treated patients. Clonality in the scalp was compared among normal scalp (n=4), patchy alopecia areata scalp (n=8), and alopecia totalis/universalis scalp (n=8). RNA came from the PAXgene miRNA kit for fixed scalp, the miRNeasy kit for PBMCs, and the RNeasy kit for mouse skin. TCRbeta CDR3 regions were amplified by immunoSEQ multiplex PCR using 35 Vbeta forward and 13 Jbeta reverse primers.

The sample's time point label, in plain terms: about 25 weeks on oral tofacitinib. Per the publication, the treatment or condition label means: oral pan-JAK inhibitor, 5-10 mg twice daily. From alopecia areata patients, peripheral blood was collected along with lesional scalp punch biopsies. After PBMCs were isolated by density centrifugation and stained for CD3, CD4 and CD8, a FACSAria was used to sort CD4+ and CD8+ T cells. From cysteine to phenylalanine, the CDR3 is 14 amino acids long. This entry keeps only the CDR3 DNA: 42 bases, framed from base 1. The germline V gene encodes CDR1 SQVTM and CDR2 ANQGSEA. Broader findings and caveats from the paper: Scalp TCR repertoire analysis is complicated because resident alphabeta T cells in normal human skin are also sequenced, whereas mouse skin is dominated by gammadelta T cells. With tofacitinib, both scalp clonality and the number of expanded CD8+ clones among the top 100 scalp clones went down significantly. Compared with mice, TCR sequences shared between patients were less clear, possibly partly because of HLA diversity across the patient population. Many expanded lesional clones were found to persist in scalp and blood during tofacitinib treatment, and relapse after treatment cessation may be partly explained by this persistence. Higher clonality and more expanded CD8+ clones were observed in lesional scalp than in normal scalp, particularly in alopecia totalis/universalis, a finding suggestive of antigenic drive. Because the treated cohort was small and included a single nonresponder, larger studies are needed to assess links between baseline CD8+ expansion and response.

Libraries were constructed by the immunoSEQ multiplex PCR assay. RNA was extracted from all samples and reverse transcribed into cDNA, which served as template for TCR sequencing. SuperScript III was used for first-strand cDNA synthesis, primed with a 2:1 mix of oligo-dT and random hexamers. Amplification bias was assessed with a synthetic immune receptor repertoire, and residual bias was removed computationally. As for how the authors treated the data: Raw reads were preprocessed to remove errors, and CDR3 was defined according to IMGT conventions as the region from the conserved cysteine to phenylalanine. Clonality was computed by normalizing Shannon entropy by log2 of the number of productive unique TCRs and subtracting the result from 1. Scalp TCRbeta sequences were cross-referenced with sorted blood CD4 and CD8 repertoires so that the CD4 or CD8 identity of scalp clones could be inferred. TCRdb provides this immuneACCESS table in a form limited to in-frame rearrangements. Some clones are lacking; in checked studies, under half of them reflect an unresolved V gene, and why the rest are absent is not known. That table supplies the V and J calls and clone size; D and trimming were determined from the DNA. In this sample the table shows 150,000 to 250,000 clones, about three fifths of which occur a single time. The leading ten clones occupy 5.5% to 6% of the sample.

The starting material was CD4+ T cells sorted from blood, obtained at week 24, from a patient treated with tofacitinib. The TCR sequence derives from a human donor with alopecia areata. The rearranged segments are TRBV29-1 and TRBJ2-7, and 8 junctional nucleotides match TRBD1. The CDR3 reads CTRMTQGVTYEQYF. In nucleotides, the sequence is TGCACACGGATGACACAGGGGGTAACCTACGAGCAGTACTTC.